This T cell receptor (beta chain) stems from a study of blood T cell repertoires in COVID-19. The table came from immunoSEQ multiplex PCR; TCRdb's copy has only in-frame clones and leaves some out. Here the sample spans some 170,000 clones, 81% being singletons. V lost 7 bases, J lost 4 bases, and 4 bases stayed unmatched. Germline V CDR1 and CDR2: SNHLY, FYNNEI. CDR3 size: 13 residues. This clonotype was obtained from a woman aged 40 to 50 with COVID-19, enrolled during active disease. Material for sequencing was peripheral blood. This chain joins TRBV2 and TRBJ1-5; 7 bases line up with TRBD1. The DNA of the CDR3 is TGTGCCAGCAAACAGACAGGGAATCAGCCCCAGCATTTT. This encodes CASKQTGNQPQHF.